A single sample gave rise to the 24 T cell receptor beta chains below, sequenced in a study of T cells after yellow fever vaccination. MiXCR, run by TCRdb on the 5' RACE reads, gives a single entry per CDR3 protein. The top ten hold roughly 17% of the sample, which has about 94,000 distinct CDR3 sequences, 7.5% to 10% seen once. The source was CD8+ T cells not binding an NS4B(214-222) dextramer, sorted from PBMCs, collected roughly 15 days after the first yellow fever vaccination. The receptors derive from a man aged 18 to 29 who received the YFV17D yellow fever vaccine.

The sample holds a few counts of this clonotype. This rearrangement joins TRBV27 to TRBJ1-5; tentative D call: TRBD1 (5 bases). Germline V gene lookup returns CDR1 MNHEY and CDR2 SMNVEV (reference sequence). V was trimmed by 5 bases and J by 3 bases, leaving 14 bases between them. The CDR3 is 15 amino acids. CDR3 sequence reads: CASSPPGRINQPQHF. CDR3 sequence (DNA): TGTGCCAGCAGTCCCCCGGGACGTATCAATCAGCCCCAGCATTTT.

In its sample, this clonotype was seen a few times. Here the CDR3 reads CASSTGTWPMNTEAFF. The CDR3 region has the DNA TGTGCCAGCTCGACCGGGACGTGGCCCATGAACACTGAAGCTTTCTTT. The chain carries TRBV18 and TRBJ1-1, with D perhaps TRBD1 (5 bases). V gave up 6 bases and J gave up 0 bases, with 17 bases separating them. CDR1 is KGHSH and CDR2 is LQKENI in the germline V gene. The CDR3 runs to 16 residues. The complete variable domain, with remaining parts taken from reference TRBV18 and TRBJ1-1, reads NAGVMQNPRHLVRRRGQEARLRCSPMKGHSHVYWYRQLPEEGLKFMVYLQKENIIDESGMPKERFSAEFPKEGPSILRIQQVVRGDSAAYFCASSTGTWPMNTEAFFGQGTRLTVV.

This clonotype qualifies as medium-sized (0.01 to 0.1%). The J gene is TRBJ2-3, the V gene TRBV6-4, with D maybe TRBD2 (7 bases). CDR1 is MRHNA and CDR2 is SNTAGT in the germline V gene. The V end was cut by 2 bases, the J end by 3 bases, with 9 bases between. The CDR3 length is 14 residues. The CDR3 loop is CASSDGGATDTQYF. The CDR3 nucleotides are TGTGCCAGCAGTGACGGGGGGGCGACAGATACGCAGTATTTT.

V and J are TRBV7-2 and TRBJ2-7; 9 bases are shared with TRBD2. Unmatched junction bases numbered 4, after V lost 2 bases and J lost 2 bases. This CDR3 contains 15 residues. Germline V CDR1 and CDR2: SGHTA, FQGNSA. CDR3 nucleotides: TGTGCCAGCAGCTTAACTCCTAGCGGGACCTACGAGCAGTACTTC. This translates into CASSLTPSGTYEQYF.

The rearrangement links TRBV5-1 to TRBJ2-7; D is unresolved. The CDR3 loop spans 14 amino acids. The V gene's germline CDR1 is SGHRS and CDR2 YFSETQ. Trimming took 1 base from V and 1 from J, leaving 9 bases between them. Here the CDR3 DNA reads TGCGCCAGCAGCTTGAGGGTGGCGTCCTACGAGCAGTACGTC. Translation gives CASSLRVASYEQYV.

This clonotype has only a few counts. The CDR3 is CASSEWKGGNGELFF. For the CDR3, the DNA is TGTGCCAGCAGTGAATGGAAGGGAGGGAACGGGGAGCTGTTTTTT. This chain uses TRBV6-1 with TRBJ2-2, with 7 bases identical to TRBD2. With 2 bases clipped from V and 7 bases from J, the junction kept 7 bases outside the gene matches. The CDR3 consists of 15 residues. The V gene's germline CDR1 is MNHNS and CDR2 SASEGT.

This clonotype was detected a few times. The J gene is TRBJ1-2, the V gene TRBV11-2; D remains unclear. The V and J ends lost 5 bases and 8 bases respectively, with 12 bases between them. Germline CDR1 reads SGHAT; CDR2 reads FQNNGV. CDR3 size: 12 residues. Written as DNA, the CDR3 is TGTGCCAGCAGCCCCTCCAACTCAGGCTACACCTTC. It is translated as CASSPSNSGYTF.

This clonotype has a handful of counts. V usage is TRBV2 and J usage is TRBJ2-7; the match to TRBD1 covers 9 bases. The junction had 1 base not matched to a gene; V was cut back by 7 bases and J by 6 bases. The length of the CDR3 is 11 residues. Germline V lookup: CDR1 SNHLY, CDR2 FYNNEI. The CDR3 spells CASTDRGEQYV. In nucleotides, the CDR3 is TGTGCCAGCACGGACAGGGGCGAGCAGTACGTC.

This clonotype was seen at least ten times. The V and J genes are TRBV4-1 and TRBJ2-7, with 9 bases that match TRBD1. The CDR3 is made up of 14 amino acids. CDR1 and CDR2 (germline): MGHRA, YSYEKL. With 4 bases clipped from V and 6 bases from J, the junction kept 7 bases outside the gene matches. The CDR3 nucleotides are TGCGCCAGCAGCCCGTCGGGACAGGGTTTCGAGCAGTACTTC. Translation: CASSPSGQGFEQYF.

This chain links TRBV7-2 with TRBJ2-3; D gene ambiguous. CDR3 size: 15 residues. Germline V gives CDR1 SGHTA, CDR2 FQGNSA. Trimming pared 2 bases from V and 5 bases from J, leaving 14 bases between. The CDR3 DNA sequence: TGTGCCAGCAGCTTATTGCGGAAATTTGGAGATACGCAGTATTTT. Its translation: CASSLLRKFGDTQYF. The full variable domain, in which reference TRBV7-2 and TRBJ2-3 provide the parts outside the CDR3, is GAGVSQSPSNKVTEKGKDVELRCDPISGHTALYWYRQSLGQGLEFLIYFQGNSAPDKSGLPSDRFSAERTGGSVSTLTIQRTQQEDSAVYLCASSLLRKFGDTQYFGPGTRLTVL.

This clonotype has a count of ten or more. This rearrangement joins TRBV6-4 to TRBJ2-2, with 9 bases identical to TRBD2. The CDR3 is 15 residues long. The germline V gene encodes CDR1 MRHNA and CDR2 SNTAGT. The J segment lost 4 bases and the V segment lost 0 bases, leaving 0 bases of the junction unmatched. The CDR3 here is CASSDSSGGTGELFF. The CDR3 DNA is TGTGCCAGCAGTGACTCTAGCGGGGGCACCGGGGAGCTGTTTTTT.

The rearrangement uses TRBV11-2 and TRBJ2-3; a possible D gene is TRBD1 (6 bases). The germline gives CDR1 SGHAT, CDR2 FQNNGV. Trimming removed 3 bases at V and 2 bases at J, with 15 bases between. This CDR3 region has 16 residues. The CDR3 DNA reads as TGTGCCAGCAGCTTGTCTCCCAGGGGATACACAGATACGCAGTATTTT. This sequence encodes CASSLSPRGYTDTQYF.

A word on this clonotype: The junction departs from the called germline gene at one end, perhaps through a read error. The J gene is TRBJ1-2, the V gene TRBV6-6; D ambiguous. The CDR3 runs 13 residues. Germline-derived CDR1 and CDR2 are MNHNY and SVGAGI (reference sequence). CDR3 bases: TGTGCCAGCCGGGAGTTGATAATGGCCGGCTTCACCTTC. Protein sequence: CASRELIMAGFTF.

The chain employs TRBV2 and TRBJ2-1; 8 positions match TRBD2. The V gene end was trimmed by 2 bases and the J gene end by 4 bases; junction bases not matched to a gene: 7. Germline V CDR1 and CDR2: SNHLY, FYNNEI. This CDR3 has 16 amino acids. CDR3 sequence reads: CASSESGAGGYNEQFF. CDR3 nucleotides: TGTGCCAGCAGTGAATCAGGGGCGGGGGGATACAATGAGCAGTTCTTC.

V gene TRBV30 combines with J gene TRBJ2-7; the match to TRBD1 covers 11 bases. This CDR3 is 13 amino acids long. Germline assignment: CDR1 GTSNPN and CDR2 SVGIG (reference sequence). V was pared by 5 bases and J by 3 bases, with 3 bases of the junction left unmatched. DNA of the CDR3: TGTGCCTGGGGGACAGGGGGAAACTACGAGCAGTACTTC. This encodes CAWGTGGNYEQYF.

The chain employs TRBV7-2 and TRBJ2-2, with TRBD2 matching over 12 bases. The length of the CDR3 is 16 residues. The ends lost 5 bases at V and 7 bases at J; junction bases unmatched: 8. Germline V gene data show CDR1 as SGHTA and CDR2 as FQGNSA. The CDR3 DNA follows: TGTGCCAGCAGCCTACGGACTAGCGGGGCGGTCGGGGAGCTGTTTTTT. It translates to CASSLRTSGAVGELFF.

The V gene is TRBV4-1, the J gene TRBJ2-5; 7 bases align to TRBD2. V lost 4 bases and J lost 3; bases outside the gene matches: 8. The CDR3 sequence is 15 residues long. Germline V lookup: CDR1 MGHRA, CDR2 YSYEKL. CDR3 amino acids: CASSPHGLGKETQYF. As DNA, the CDR3 is TGCGCCAGCAGCCCCCACGGACTAGGGAAAGAGACCCAGTACTTC.

The rearrangement uses TRBV28 and TRBJ1-2; perhaps TRBD1 as D (6 bases). This CDR3 has 13 residues. Between the trimmed V and J ends, which lost 5 bases and 14 bases, there was a span of 21 bases. Per the germline V gene, CDR1 is MDHEN and CDR2 is SYDVKM. CDR3 residues: CASSPTQDRPGTF. Written as DNA, the CDR3 is TGTGCCAGCAGTCCCACCCAAGACAGGCCGGGAACCTTC.

This clonotype was recorded a few times. The chain uses TRBV3-1 and TRBJ2-5; D may be TRBD1 or TRBD2 (5 bases each). The germline gives CDR1 LGHDT, CDR2 YNNKEL (reference sequence). With 1 base removed from V and 4 bases from J, the gap between germline ends came to 13 bases. The CDR3 covers 15 residues. The CDR3 DNA reads as TGTGCCAGCAGCCAAGTGCCGGGACCGCGAGAGACCCAGTACTTC. Encoded protein: CASSQVPGPRETQYF.

The rearrangement links TRBV19 to TRBJ2-2; 16 bases match TRBD2. V shed 5 bases, J shed 3 bases, and the junction held 3 bases outside the gene matches. The germline V gene has CDR1 LNHDA and CDR2 SQIVND (reference sequence). This CDR3 is 17 amino acids long. In nucleotides, the CDR3 is TGTGCCAGTAGTCCGGGACTAGCGGGGGGGGACACCGGGGAGCTGTTTTTT. This encodes CASSPGLAGGDTGELFF. Looking up the rest from reference TRBV19 and TRBJ2-2 gives the full variable domain: DGGITQSPKYLFRKEGQNVTLSCEQNLNHDAMYWYRQDPGQGLRLIYYSQIVNDFQKGDIAEGYSVSREKKESFPLTVTSAQKNPTAFYLCASSPGLAGGDTGELFFGEGSRLTVL.

The CDR3 DNA reads TGTGCCACCAGCCCCGAACGGGGACTAAGCTCAGATACGCAGTATTTT. Translating it yields CATSPERGLSSDTQYF. This sequence joins TRBV15 and TRBJ2-3; 7 bases are shared with TRBD2. V lost 5 bases and J lost 4; bases outside the gene matches: 12. Germline CDR1 is LNHNV and CDR2 is YYDKDF (reference sequence). This CDR3 spans 16 amino acids.

This clonotype has only a few counts. The chain combines TRBV7-6 with TRBJ1-5; 7 bases match TRBD1. The CDR3 length is 18 residues. Germline CDR1 is SGHVS and CDR2 is FNYEAQ. V lost 4 bases to trimming and J lost 1 base; unmatched junction nucleotides: 13. Here the CDR3 DNA reads TGTGCCAGCAGCTCCCGGAGCAGGGGGAGGATGAGCAATCAGCCCCAGCATTTT. It codes for CASSSRSRGRMSNQPQHF. The full variable domain, rest sourced from reference TRBV7-6 and TRBJ1-5, is GAGVSQSPRYKVTKRGQDVALRCDPISGHVSLYWYRQALGQGPEFLTYFNYEAQQDKSGLPNDRFSAERPEGSISTLTIQRTEQRDSAMYRCASSSRSRGRMSNQPQHFGDGTRLSIL.

This clonotype showed up many times. The chain is built from TRBV5-6 and TRBJ2-3; D call uncertain. Germline values: CDR1 SGHDT, CDR2 YYEEEE. The CDR3 totals 14 residues. V gave up 0 bases and J gave up 2 bases, with 7 bases separating them. The CDR3 region has the DNA TGTGCCAGCAGCTTGGGTGGAAACACAGATACGCAGTATTTT. This sequence encodes CASSLGGNTDTQYF.

The CDR3 is CASSYAGTSGWADTQYF. The CDR3 DNA sequence: TGCGCCAGCAGCTACGCCGGGACTAGCGGGTGGGCAGATACGCAGTATTTT. The J gene is TRBJ2-3, the V gene TRBV4-3, with TRBD2 matching 12 bases. Trimming took 5 bases from V and 4 from J; bases not matched to a gene: 10. The CDR3 contains 17 residues. CDR1 and CDR2 (germline): LGHNA, YSLEER.